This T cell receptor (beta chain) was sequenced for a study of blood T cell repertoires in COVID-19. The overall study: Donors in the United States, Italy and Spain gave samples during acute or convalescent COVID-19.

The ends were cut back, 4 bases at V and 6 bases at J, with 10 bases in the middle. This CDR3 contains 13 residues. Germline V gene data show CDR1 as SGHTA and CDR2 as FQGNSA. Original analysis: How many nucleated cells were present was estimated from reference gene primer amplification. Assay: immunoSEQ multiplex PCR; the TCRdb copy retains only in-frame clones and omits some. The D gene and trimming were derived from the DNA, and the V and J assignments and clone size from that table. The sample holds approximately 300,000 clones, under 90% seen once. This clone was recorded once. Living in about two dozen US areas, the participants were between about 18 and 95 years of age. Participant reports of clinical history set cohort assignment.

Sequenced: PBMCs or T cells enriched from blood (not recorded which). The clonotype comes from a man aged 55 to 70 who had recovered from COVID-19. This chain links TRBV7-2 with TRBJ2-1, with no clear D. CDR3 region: CASSSYSPNEQFF. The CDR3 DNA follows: TGTGCCAGCAGCTCCTACTCGCCCAATGAGCAGTTCTTC. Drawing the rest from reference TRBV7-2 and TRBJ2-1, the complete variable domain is GAGVSQSPSNKVTEKGKDVELRCDPISGHTALYWYRQSLGQGLEFLIYFQGNSAPDKSGLPSDRFSAERTGGSVSTLTIQRTQQEDSAVYLCASSSYSPNEQFFGPGTRLTVL.